The next 18 T cell receptor beta chains were all read from a single sample in a study of CD8+ T cells in alopecia areata (dated by TCRdb to 2017 to 2018). The method was the immunoSEQ multiplex PCR assay. For TCR sequencing, RNA was extracted from every sample and reverse transcribed into cDNA to serve as template. TCRdb retrieved this table from immuneACCESS and kept in-frame rearrangements only. Not all clones are present; in checked studies, unresolved V genes account for under half, and no reason is known for the remainder. The sample records approximately 99,000 clones, under 65% of which are singletons. The ten largest clones take up over 20% of the sample. What was sequenced was NKG2D-low CD8+ T cells sorted from blood. The cell subset or site tag for this specimen amounts to: sorted CD8+ NKG2D-low blood T cells. The receptor set was obtained from a human donor with alopecia areata.

This clone occurred a few times. The V gene is TRBV7-9, the J gene TRBJ2-1; 7 bases agree with TRBD1. The CDR3 consists of 16 residues. With 5 bases clipped from V and 2 bases from J, the junction kept 9 bases outside the gene matches. Looked up from germline, CDR1 is SEHNR and CDR2 is FQNEAQ (reference sequence). The CDR3 nucleotides read TGTGCCAGCAGCCCCTCGTGGCAGGGGGCCTACAATGAGCAGTTCTTC. It codes for CASSPSWQGAYNEQFF.

The V and J genes are TRBV6-1 and TRBJ2-4; the D gene is possibly TRBD2 (6 bases). The V and J ends lost 4 bases and 3 bases respectively, with 16 bases between them. Germline loops: CDR1 MNHNS, CDR2 SASEGT. The CDR3 is made up of 16 amino acids. The chain's CDR3 is CASSALGVGGKNIQYF. The CDR3 bases are TGTGCCAGCAGTGCCCTTGGGGTGGGAGGCAAAAACATTCAGTACTTC.

The rearrangement uses TRBV5-1 and TRBJ2-1, with 12 bases lining up with TRBD2. CDR3 size: 14 residues. Germline loops: CDR1 SGHRS, CDR2 YFSETQ. V shed 4 bases, J shed 7 bases, and the junction held 3 bases outside the gene matches. The CDR3 loop is CASSPGLAGNEQFF. CDR3 nucleotide sequence: TGCGCCAGCAGCCCGGGACTAGCGGGTAATGAGCAGTTCTTC.

This sequence joins TRBV4-1 and TRBJ1-2; D call uncertain. V was shortened by 0 bases and J by 0 bases, with 11 bases between the two germline ends. Germline lookup yields CDR1 MGHRA and CDR2 YSYEKL. CDR3 length: 16 amino acids. The CDR3 region has the DNA TGCGCCAGCAGCCAAGAGAGGGCCGTGACTAACTATGGCTACACCTTC. Translated: CASSQERAVTNYGYTF.

The CDR3 is CASRYSVGTDTQYF. The DNA for the CDR3 is TGTGCCAGTAGATATTCGGTTGGCACAGATACGCAGTATTTT. The J gene is TRBJ2-3, the V gene TRBV19; no clear D. This CDR3 has 14 amino acids. In germline, CDR1 is LNHDA, CDR2 SQIVND (reference sequence). V was pared by 6 bases and J by 1 base, with 11 bases between.

This sequence joins TRBV29-1 and TRBJ2-7; the match to TRBD1 covers 10 bases. The junction had 5 bases not matched to a gene; V was cut back by 4 bases and J by 2 bases. The CDR3 length is 14 residues. The germline CDR1 and CDR2 sequences are SQVTM and ANQGSEA. This CDR3 reads CSVGGDRGPYEQYF. The CDR3 region has the DNA TGCAGCGTTGGGGGGGACAGGGGACCCTACGAGCAGTACTTC.

The CDR3 protein is CASSQIGGEQYF. In DNA, the CDR3 is TGTGCCAGCAGCCAGATTGGGGGCGAGCAGTACTTC. The rearrangement links TRBV14 to TRBJ2-7; D assignment may be TRBD1 or TRBD2 (5 bases each). In germline, CDR1 is SGHDN, CDR2 FVKESK. The CDR3 is 12 amino acids. V dropped 3 bases and J dropped 6 bases, with 9 bases sitting between them.

This clone was observed a few times. V is TRBV29-1 and J is TRBJ2-2; D might be TRBD1 (5 bases). In germline, CDR1 is SQVTM, CDR2 ANQGSEA. This CDR3 has 16 amino acids. V lost 0 bases and J lost 4, with 15 bases in between. The DNA of the CDR3 is TGCAGCGTTGAAGATCTTGCCAGGGCTAGCACCGGGGAGCTGTTTTTT. Residues: CSVEDLARASTGELFF.

This clone was recorded once. The rearrangement links TRBV10-1 to TRBJ1-1, with unresolved D. Germline V gives CDR1 WNHNN, CDR2 SYGVQD (reference sequence). This CDR3 is 13 amino acids long. Between the trimmed V and J ends, which lost 6 bases and 5 bases, there was a span of 13 bases. The CDR3 bases are TGCGCCAGCAGGTTGTCTCGGCGGACTGAAGCTTTCTTT. Its protein is CASRLSRRTEAFF.

This clone was observed once. The J gene is TRBJ2-3, the V gene TRBV5-6; 7 bases are a match to TRBD2. Unmatched junction bases numbered 5, after V lost 2 bases and J lost 5 bases. The CDR3 runs 14 residues. Per germline, CDR1 SGHDT and CDR2 YYEEEE. DNA for the CDR3: TGTGCCAGCAGCTTTCTAGCGGAGTTAGATACGCAGTATTTT. Translated: CASSFLAELDTQYF.

This clone was observed a few times. The V and J genes are TRBV29-1 and TRBJ2-7; 11 nucleotides agree with TRBD1. The CDR3 sequence is 14 residues long. Germline CDR1 is SQVTM and CDR2 is ANQGSEA. The V gene end was trimmed by 3 bases and the J gene end by 2 bases; junction bases not matched to a gene: 3. The CDR3 here is CSVDLGQGAYEQYF. CDR3 in DNA: TGCAGCGTTGATCTGGGACAGGGGGCCTACGAGCAGTACTTC.

The genes are TRBV5-6 and TRBJ2-3; the D gene is possibly TRBD2 (5 bases). The CDR3 is 14 residues long. The V end was cut by 4 bases, the J end by 6 bases, with 15 bases between. Per the germline V gene, CDR1 is SGHDT and CDR2 is YYEEEE. CDR3 nucleotide sequence: TGTGCCAGCAGCCTCGGGGTGATGATGGATACGCAGTATTTT. Translating gives CASSLGVMMDTQYF.

CDR3 nucleotide sequence: TGTGCCAGCAGCTTATCGGCGGACACCGGGGAGCTGTTTTTT. It is translated as CASSLSADTGELFF. The genes are TRBV7-2 and TRBJ2-2; D uncertain. The CDR3 has 14 amino acids. Germline-derived CDR1 and CDR2 are SGHTA and FQGNSA. V lost 2 bases to trimming and J lost 3 bases, with 7 bases between them.

The chain employs TRBV4-1 and TRBJ2-7; D perhaps matches TRBD1 (6 bases). The CDR3 has 14 residues. The germline V gene has CDR1 MGHRA and CDR2 YSYEKL. V gave up 1 base and J gave up 2 bases, with 9 bases separating them. The CDR3: CASSQVRGTYEQYF. The CDR3, as DNA: TGCGCCAGCAGCCAAGTCAGGGGTACCTACGAGCAGTACTTC.

V usage is TRBV27 and J usage is TRBJ1-2; D uncertain. The CDR3 has 13 amino acids. V lost 0 bases, J lost 4 bases, and 6 bases lay in between. Germline loops: CDR1 MNHEY, CDR2 SMNVEV (reference sequence). The CDR3 DNA is TGTGCCAGCAGTTTATCGGGTTTCTATGGCTACACCTTC. It yields the protein CASSLSGFYGYTF.

This clone was seen a handful of times. This sequence joins TRBV6-6 and TRBJ2-3, with a possible D match to TRBD2 (5 bases). The V gene lost 2 bases and the J gene lost 2 bases, with 11 bases spanning the gap. This CDR3 has 15 amino acids. Per germline, CDR1 MNHNY and CDR2 SVGAGI (reference sequence). The chain's CDR3 is CASSYAPGFTDTQYF. DNA for the CDR3: TGTGCCAGCAGTTACGCTCCGGGATTCACAGATACGCAGTATTTT.

The CDR3 sequence: CASSTRWGRASYEQYF. The DNA for the CDR3 is TGTGCCAGCAGTACCCGGTGGGGGAGGGCCTCCTACGAGCAGTACTTC. The genes are TRBV27 and TRBJ2-7; TRBD2 matches 7 bases. The CDR3 runs 16 residues. With V trimmed by 5 bases and J by 0 bases, 10 bases remained unmatched. CDR1 MNHEY and CDR2 SMNVEV come from the germline V gene (reference sequence).

This clone has a handful of counts. The genes are TRBV4-1 and TRBJ1-1, with 8 bases matching TRBD1. In germline, CDR1 is MGHRA, CDR2 YSYEKL. Germline trimming cut 2 bases from V and 0 bases from J; bases unmatched to any gene: 14. The CDR3 is 19 residues long. The DNA for the CDR3 is TGCGCCAGCAGCCAAAGATGGCGAGGACAGGGTGGCATGAACACTGAAGCTTTCTTT. Its protein is CASSQRWRGQGGMNTEAFF.